This T cell receptor beta chain originates from a study of CD8+ T cells in alopecia areata. General study findings and limits: The study found higher clonality in lesional than normal scalp, especially in alopecia totalis/universalis. Mice showed TCR sharing more clearly than patients did, possibly owing to HLA. In scalp samples, resident alphabeta T cells of normal skin are also sequenced.

Regarding this clone: Antigen unknown.

Germline V gene sequence: CDR1 SGHRS, CDR2 YFSETQ. The CDR3 is 15 amino acids. V was shortened by 0 bases and J by 7 bases, with 14 bases between the two germline ends. After isolation, RNA underwent reverse transcription to generate cDNA as the sequencing template. Clones were sequenced by immunoSEQ multiplex PCR, and TCRdb holds only the in-frame ones, with some missing. This table has about 3,600 clones, 71% appearing once. V gene TRBV5-1 combines with J gene TRBJ1-5; D possibly corresponds to TRBD1 (6 bases). The sequencing sample was made of skin. The clonotype originates from a human donor in good health. The CDR3 nucleotides are TGCGCCAGCAGCTTGGTGGGGGGGCGCGGGCAGCCCCAGCATTTT. Translated: CASSLVGGRGQPQHF.